This T cell receptor beta chain emerged from a study of T cell repertoires in cytomegalovirus infection. Turning to the study itself: Researchers turned to recently identified HLA-C-restricted CMV epitopes as well as well-studied HLA-B-restricted ones. CMV infection together with matching HLA type was indicated by public TCR beta signatures. Study conclusions and caveats: Cumulative public TCR beta family frequency identified carriers of CMV plus the relevant HLA.

This clonotype was found a few times. Its antigen remains unidentified. Trimming took 4 bases from V and 5 from J; bases not matched to a gene: 5. The germline V gene encodes CDR1 SGHTA and CDR2 FQGTGA. CDR3 length: 14 residues. One entry per CDR3 protein results from TCRdb running MiXCR on the reads. The sample contains around 95,000 distinct CDR3 sequences, about 29% of which appear only once. This clonotype was sampled from a human donor in good health (CMV status not recorded). Some clones in this sample may be carry-over from other donors' samples. The gene calls are TRBV7-3 and TRBJ2-1, with 7 bases fitting TRBD1. Sequencing was performed on CD8+ T cells from cultured PBMCs, taken from culture after CMV antigen stimulation. The CDR3 sequence: CASSWGQPNNEQFF. The CDR3 nucleotides read TGTGCCAGCAGCTGGGGACAGCCTAACAATGAGCAGTTCTTC.